These 15 T cell receptor beta chains share one sample of origin, sequenced in a study of shared clonotypes between healthy human individuals. TCRdb's copy holds only in-frame clones and misses some; the assay was immunoSEQ multiplex PCR. The data show under 650,000 clones, almost 97% seen once. The sample comprised naive CD4+ T cells sorted from blood. Regarding subset: CD45RA+ positively selected. The receptor set was obtained from a woman between 25 and 40 years old in good health.

In DNA form, the CDR3 reads TGCGCCAGCAGCCAGATCGGGGCCTACGAGCAGTACTTC. Its translation is CASSQIGAYEQYF. The rearrangement uses TRBV4-1 and TRBJ2-5; possible D gene TRBD2, 5 bases. The J call is doubtful: the DNA matches TRBJ2-7 better. CDR1 and CDR2 from the germline V gene are MGHRA and YSYEKL. The CDR3 sequence is 13 residues long.

The chain employs TRBV10-3 and TRBJ2-7; D gene ambiguous. Germline V gives CDR1 ENHRY, CDR2 SYGVKD. This CDR3 is built from 14 residues. Between the trimmed V and J ends, which lost 0 bases and 4 bases, there was a span of 10 bases. The CDR3 nucleotides are TGTGCCATCAGTGAGTCGGAGCAGATTTACGAGCAGTACTTC. It specifies CAISESEQIYEQYF.

V and J are TRBV27 and TRBJ2-7, with 8 bases identical to TRBD2. The CDR3 consists of 15 residues. From germline, CDR1 is MNHEY and CDR2 SMNVEV (reference sequence). J gave up 2 bases and V 6 bases, and 9 bases lay outside the gene matches. CDR3 sequence reads: CASSNPGLGAYEQYF. CDR3 in DNA: TGTGCCAGCAGCAATCCGGGACTAGGGGCCTACGAGCAGTACTTC.

Only one count was recorded for this clone. V and J are TRBV21-1 and TRBJ1-5; the table's D call, TRBD1, was not checked against the DNA. TRBV21-1 is a known pseudogene. This CDR3 has 18 amino acids. The CDR3 DNA reads as TGTGCCAGCAGCAAAGGGGGCCCCGACAGGGTGGGCAATCAGCCCCAGCATTTT. This codes for CASSKGGPDRVGNQPQHF.

This clone turned up a few times. The chain joins TRBV6-1 to TRBJ2-7; D uncertain. Germline CDR1 and CDR2: MNHNS and SASEGT. V lost 0 bases, J lost 4 bases, and 7 bases lay in between. This CDR3 contains 13 residues. Here the CDR3 DNA reads TGTGCCAGCAGTGAAGCAGGGAAGTACGAGCAGTACTTC. It translates to CASSEAGKYEQYF.

The chain recombines TRBV6-5 with TRBJ1-1; D is perhaps TRBD1 (6 bases). Looked up from germline, CDR1 is MNHEY and CDR2 is SVGAGI. CDR3 size: 13 residues. Trimming took off 5 bases at V and 11 bases at J, with 18 bases between the two ends. The CDR3 sequence: CASSARDTPSAFF. CDR3 DNA: TGTGCCAGCAGTGCACGGGACACTCCGTCGGCTTTCTTT.

The J gene is TRBJ2-1, the V gene TRBV6-8; 8 bases line up with TRBD2. J was trimmed by 7 bases and V by 2 bases; bases with no gene match: 7. This CDR3 region has 15 residues. CDR1 is MNHGY, CDR2 SAAAGT, per germline. CDR3 sequence reads: CASSYKTSGGNEQFF. CDR3 coding DNA: TGTGCCAGCAGTTACAAAACCTCGGGAGGGAATGAGCAGTTCTTC.

The chain has TRBV28 and TRBJ1-5, with a weak D call TRBD1 (5 bases). Trimming left V 1 base short and J 7 bases short, with 14 bases between. Germline-derived CDR1 and CDR2 are MDHEN and SYDVKM. The CDR3 is made up of 15 amino acids. CDR3 region: CASSLSSQGRQPQHF. For the CDR3, the DNA is TGTGCCAGCAGTTTATCATCCCAGGGCAGACAGCCCCAGCATTTT.

The CDR3 DNA follows: TGTGCCAGCAGTGGCAGGGGGAGAAATAGCAATCAGCCCCAGCATTTT. Translation: CASSGRGRNSNQPQHF. The chain joins TRBV28 to TRBJ1-5; 7 bases agree with TRBD1. This CDR3 has 16 residues. V trimming: 5 bases; J trimming: 0 bases; junction bases outside the gene matches: 7. Germline CDR1 and CDR2: MDHEN and SYDVKM. The full variable domain, rest sourced from reference TRBV28 and TRBJ1-5, is DVKVTQSSRYLVKRTGEKVFLECVQDMDHENMFWYRQDPGLGLRLIYFSYDVKMKEKGDIPEGYSVSREKKERFSLILESASTNQTSMYLCASSGRGRNSNQPQHFGDGTRLSIL.

The J gene is TRBJ2-3, the V gene TRBV5-8; D possibly uses TRBD1 or TRBD2 (6 bases each). Per the germline V gene, CDR1 is SGHTS and CDR2 is YDEGEE. The CDR3 is 14 residues long. Trimming left V 2 bases short and J 3 bases short, with 10 bases between. Here the CDR3 DNA reads TGTGCCAGCAGCTTAGGAGGGGGGACAGATACGCAGTATTTT. This translates into CASSLGGGTDTQYF.

The chain links TRBV5-6 to TRBJ1-6, with D maybe TRBD1 (5 bases). CDR1 SGHDT and CDR2 YYEEEE come from the germline V gene. V gave up 1 base and J gave up 8 bases, with 13 bases separating them. The CDR3 is 15 residues long. The CDR3 coding sequence is TGTGCCAGCAGCTTGTGGAAGGGGACGCATTCACCCCTCCACTTT. It yields the protein CASSLWKGTHSPLHF.

The chain joins TRBV15 to TRBJ1-5, with D perhaps TRBD1 (6 bases). Germline assignment: CDR1 LNHNV and CDR2 YYDKDF (reference sequence). The CDR3 spans 15 residues. The V and J ends lost 1 base and 4 bases respectively, with 11 bases between them. The chain's CDR3 is CATSRGDTQNQPQHF. The CDR3, as DNA: TGTGCCACCAGCAGAGGGGACACCCAGAATCAGCCCCAGCATTTT.

As DNA, the CDR3 is TGTGCCAGCAGTGCCCAACTAGCCGGCGAGCAGTACTTC. Its protein product is CASSAQLAGEQYF. V is TRBV25-1 and J is TRBJ2-5; D possibly corresponds to TRBD2 (6 bases). The J call may be mistaken, given a closer DNA end match to TRBJ2-7. CDR3 length equals 13 residues. CDR1 is MGHDK, CDR2 SYGVNS, per germline.

The gene calls are TRBV11-2 and TRBJ2-7; no reliable D call. The germline V and J ends were trimmed by 1 base and 0 bases, with 10 bases remaining between them. The CDR3 is made up of 15 amino acids. Germline CDR1 is SGHAT and CDR2 is FQNNGV. CDR3 region: CASSLASASSYEQYF. The CDR3, as DNA: TGTGCCAGCAGCTTAGCCAGCGCCAGCTCCTACGAGCAGTACTTC.

The J gene is TRBJ1-5, the V gene TRBV28; D remains unclear. V shed 8 bases and J shed 6 bases, with 20 bases lying between them. There are 15 residues in the CDR3. Germline values: CDR1 MDHEN, CDR2 SYDVKM. CDR3 in amino acids: CASLSRRSSGQPQHF. In DNA form, the CDR3 reads TGTGCCAGCCTAAGTAGACGGTCTTCTGGTCAGCCCCAGCATTTT.